The rows below give T cell receptor beta chains drawn from one sample of a study of technical replicates of blood from four donors. Repertoires were generated with immunoSEQ multiplex PCR, while TCRdb's copy carries only in-frame clones and drops some. The sample includes about 81,000 clones, more than 80% of them seen just once. Sequencing was performed on PBMCs. The origin of the receptors is a human donor in good health. Some clones in this sample may be carry-over from other donors' samples. CDR3s include the opening cysteine and the closing phenylalanine or tryptophan. The D gene is left open where the match is weak. Size tells how often a clone was seen (once, few, many) or the class of an expanded clone, and some rows leave it out.

clone size	CDR3 length	V gene	J gene	D gene	CDR3 DNA	CDR3 protein
.	16	TRBV5-4	TRBJ2-5	TRBD2	TGTGCCAGCAGTCCGGGCGGGGGAGATCGGGCGGAGACCCAGTACTTC	CASSPGGGDRAETQYF
few	13	TRBV5-6	TRBJ2-7	TRBD1	TGTGCCAGCAGCTACCGGGACAGCTACGAGCAGTACTTC	CASSYRDSYEQYF
.	15	TRBV5-1	TRBJ2-5	.	TGCGCCAGCAGCTTGAGCTCGCCGTACCAAGAGACCCAGTACTTC	CASSLSSPYQETQYF
.	17	TRBV7-9	TRBJ1-6	.	TGTGCCAGCAGCCCCCTGGGTTCTGGCAGGCGTAATTCACCCCTCCACTTT	CASSPLGSGRRNSPLHF
.	16	TRBV4-1	TRBJ2-1	.	TGCGCCAGCAGCCAAGAGAGAGGATCTTCCTACAATGAGCAGTTCTTC	CASSQERGSSYNEQFF
.	16	TRBV12-2	TRBJ2-1	.	TGTGCAAGTCGCTTAGTGGGCGGGGGGCCCTACAATGAGCAGTTCTTC	CASRLVGGGPYNEQFF
.	13	TRBV30	TRBJ1-2	.	TGTGCCTGGGGAACAGTGCCAAGGCATGGCTACACCTTC	CAWGTVPRHGYTF
.	18	TRBV7-8	TRBJ2-7	.	TGTGCCAGCAGCTTAAATACCGGGACCACGGGGAGGGGGACCGAGCAGTACTTC	CASSLNTGTTGRGTEQYF
.	14	TRBV29-1	TRBJ2-1	TRBD1	TGCAGCGTTGATACAGGGGTCACCTACAATGAGCAGTTCTTC	CSVDTGVTYNEQFF
once	14	TRBV5-6	TRBJ1-4	.	TGTGCCAGCAGCAGGGGGTCAACTAATGAAAAACTGTTTTTT	CASSRGSTNEKLFF
few	15	TRBV5-1	TRBJ2-5	TRBD1	TGCGCCAGCAGCAGACAGGGGCTCCTACAAGAGACCCAGTACTTC	CASSRQGLLQETQYF
once	14	TRBV4-1	TRBJ1-2	.	TGCGCCAGCAGCCACCCACAGCCGAACTATGGCTACACCTTC	CASSHPQPNYGYTF
few	13	TRBV6-5	TRBJ2-3	.	TGTGCCAGCAGTTACACATTCCAAGATACGCAGTATTTT	CASSYTFQDTQYF
.	14	TRBV5-4	TRBJ2-5	.	TGTGCCAGCAGCTTGGTGGACAGACAAGAGACCCAGTACTTC	CASSLVDRQETQYF
.	14	TRBV6-1	TRBJ2-7	.	TGTGCCAGCAGTGGAGAGGGGGGGTATCGCGAGCAGTACTTC	CASSGEGGYREQYF
.	16	TRBV6-7	TRBJ1-4	TRBD1	TGTGCCAGCAGTCCAGTAACAGGGGCAACTAATGAAAAACTGTTTTTT	CASSPVTGATNEKLFF
.	14	TRBV10-3	TRBJ2-6	.	TGTGCCATCAGGGACAACTCTGGGGCCAACGTCCTGACTTTC	CAIRDNSGANVLTF
.	15	TRBV14	TRBJ2-7	.	TGTGCCAGCAGCCGAACGAACATTCTCTCCTACGAGCAGTACTTC	CASSRTNILSYEQYF
.	19	TRBV4-1	TRBJ2-1	TRBD2	TGCGCCAGCAGCCAAGACTGGCTAGCGGGGAAAAGCTCCTACAATGAGCAGTTCTTC	CASSQDWLAGKSSYNEQFF
.	16	TRBV7-2	TRBJ2-7	TRBD2	TGTGCCAGCAGCACAACTAGCGGGGGGGCGTCCTACGAGCAGTACTTC	CASSTTSGGASYEQYF
once	14	TRBV9	TRBJ2-7	.	TGTGCCAGCAGCGGCTACAGGTACCCCTACGAGCAGTACTTC	CASSGYRYPYEQYF
.	15	TRBV4-2	TRBJ1-4	.	TGTGCCAGCACCACAACGGGGGGGCGCCCTGAAAAACTGTTTTTT	CASTTTGGRPEKLFF
few	11	TRBV5-1	TRBJ1-1	.	TGCGCCAGCAGCTTGGAACAGGAAGCTTTCTTT	CASSLEQEAFF
.	13	TRBV29-1	TRBJ2-5	TRBD1	TGCAGCGTTGGGGGGACAGGGGAAGAGACCCAGTACTTC	CSVGGTGEETQYF
.	16	TRBV7-9	TRBJ1-5	.	TGTGCCAGCAGCCTCACAGACTCACGAGGGGGACAGCCCCAGCATTTT	CASSLTDSRGGQPQHF
.	13	TRBV29-1	TRBJ2-3	TRBD1	TGCAGCGTTGAATGGGGACAGACAGATACGCAGTATTTT	CSVEWGQTDTQYF
.	12	TRBV13	TRBJ1-2	.	TGTGCCAGCAGCTTAGGTGGGGGCGGCTACACCTTC	CASSLGGGGYTF
few	16	TRBV7-6	TRBJ1-3	.	TGTGCCAGCAGCGGAAGACAGGCGAGCTCTGGAAACACCATATATTTT	CASSGRQASSGNTIYF
.	15	TRBV5-1	TRBJ2-1	.	TGCGCCAGCAGCGAAAACGGTTACTCCTACAATGAGCAGTTCTTC	CASSENGYSYNEQFF
.	16	TRBV11-2	TRBJ2-7	TRBD1	TGTGCCAGCAGCATCATTCCGAGGGGGCTAAACTACGAGCAGTACTTC	CASSIIPRGLNYEQYF
.	14	TRBV15	TRBJ2-3	TRBD2	TGTGCCACCAGCAGAGATCGGGAGGTGAGAGCGCAGTATTTT	CATSRDREVRAQYF
few	15	TRBV6-1	TRBJ2-1	.	TGTGCCAGCAGTGAAGAGGGCGGGGACTACAATGAGCAGTTCTTC	CASSEEGGDYNEQFF
.	13	TRBV7-9	TRBJ2-2	TRBD2	TGTGCCAGCCTTCTAGCGGGAGGTGGGGAGCTGTTTTTT	CASLLAGGGELFF
.	16	TRBV7-2	TRBJ2-5	TRBD2	TGTGCCAGCAGCTTAGCGCGCGGGAGCTACCAAGAGACCCAGTACTTC	CASSLARGSYQETQYF
.	15	TRBV18	TRBJ1-5	.	TGTGCCAGCTCACCATCAGGAGGGGACGGCCAGCCCCAGCATTTT	CASSPSGGDGQPQHF
.	13	TRBV4-3	TRBJ2-7	.	TGCGCCAGCAGCCAAGATCGCGGCTACGAGCAGTACTTC	CASSQDRGYEQYF
.	17	TRBV6-1	TRBJ2-4	.	TGTGCCAGCAGTGCCCCGGGTCTGACTGGGGCCAAAAACATTCAGTACTTC	CASSAPGLTGAKNIQYF
.	15	TRBV19	TRBJ1-2	TRBD1	TGTGCCAGTAGTGACAGGGTTGAAGGCAACTATGGCTACACCTTC	CASSDRVEGNYGYTF
.	15	TRBV9	TRBJ2-7	TRBD1	TGTGCCAGCAGCGTAGCCTCACAGGGGACCTACGAGCAGTACTTC	CASSVASQGTYEQYF
.	14	TRBV7-9	TRBJ1-6	TRBD1	TGTGCCAGCAGTTCAACAGGGGGCGGTCCACCCCTCCACTTT	CASSSTGGGPPLHF
.	14	TRBV2	TRBJ1-5	TRBD1	TGTGCCAGCAGCGGACAGGGGGGGCGTCAGCCCCAGCATTTT	CASSGQGGRQPQHF
.	15	TRBV4-2	TRBJ1-3	.	TGTGCCAGCAGCCAAGTACAGAACTCTGGAAACACCATATATTTT	CASSQVQNSGNTIYF
.	18	TRBV9	TRBJ2-2	TRBD2	TGTGCCAGCAGCCCGGGACTAGCGGGGGGGTGGTCAACCGGGGAGCTGTTTTTT	CASSPGLAGGWSTGELFF
.	15	TRBV5-1	TRBJ2-2	TRBD2	TGCGCCAGCAGTCCAGCGGGAGCAGTCACCGGGGAGCTGTTTTTT	CASSPAGAVTGELFF
.	15	TRBV9	TRBJ2-7	TRBD1	TGTGCCAGCAGCGTCGGGACAGCGAACTCCTACGAGCAGTACTTC	CASSVGTANSYEQYF
.	13	TRBV28	TRBJ2-1	.	TGTGCCAGCAGTTTCCCCCCATTGAATGAGCAGTTCTTC	CASSFPPLNEQFF
.	15	TRBV6-5	TRBJ2-7	.	TGTGCCAGCAGTTCCCCCTCCGGGGGGCCCCACGAGCAGTACTTC	CASSSPSGGPHEQYF
.	14	TRBV7-3	TRBJ2-2	.	TGTGCCAGCAGGAAGCAGGGTAGTACCGGGGAGCTGTTTTTT	CASRKQGSTGELFF
.	17	TRBV12-5	TRBJ2-1	TRBD1	TGTGCTAGTGGTTTGGTACTACAGGGGTTTGAATACAATGAGCAGTTCTTC	CASGLVLQGFEYNEQFF
.	16	TRBV4-1	TRBJ1-2	.	TGCGCCAGCAGCCAAGACCGTCCGGGGGGTAAATATGGCTACACCTTC	CASSQDRPGGKYGYTF
.	16	TRBV7-9	TRBJ1-6	.	TGTGCCAGCAGCCCCCGCTACAGGGAAGGGAATTCACCCCTCCACTTT	CASSPRYREGNSPLHF